The present T cell receptor (beta chain) was sequenced within a study of shared clonotypes between healthy human individuals. Some clones are missing from TCRdb's copy, which holds only in-frame ones; the method was immunoSEQ multiplex PCR. The profile shows around 1.6 million clones, 98% of them singletons. V lost 4 bases, J lost 8 bases, and 15 bases lay in between. The length of the CDR3 is 14 residues. The germline V gene encodes CDR1 SGHNT and CDR2 YYREEE (reference sequence). V and J are TRBV5-4 and TRBJ2-2; D is unresolved. The sequenced sample consisted of naive CD4+ T cells sorted from blood. Specified subset: CD45RA+ positively selected. The TCR sequence derives from a man aged 25 to 40 in good health. This chain's CDR3 is CASSALMTSGELFF. The CDR3 DNA sequence: TGTGCCAGCAGCGCACTGATGACGTCGGGGGAGCTGTTTTTT.